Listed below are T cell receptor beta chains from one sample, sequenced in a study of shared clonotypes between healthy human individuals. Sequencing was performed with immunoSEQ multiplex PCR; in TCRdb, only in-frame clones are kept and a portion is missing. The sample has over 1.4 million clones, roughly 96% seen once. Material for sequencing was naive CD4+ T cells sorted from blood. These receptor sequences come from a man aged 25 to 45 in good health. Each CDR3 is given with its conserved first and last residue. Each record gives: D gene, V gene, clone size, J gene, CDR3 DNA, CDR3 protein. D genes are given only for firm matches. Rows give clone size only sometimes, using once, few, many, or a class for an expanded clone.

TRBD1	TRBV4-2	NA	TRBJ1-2	TGTGCCAGCAGCCAAGTTAGGACAGGCGCCTATGGCTACACCTTC	CASSQVRTGAYGYTF
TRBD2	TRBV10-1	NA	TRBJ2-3	TGCGCCAGCAGAGCGGGAGGGCCAGGCACAGATACGCAGTATTTT	CASRAGGPGTDTQYF
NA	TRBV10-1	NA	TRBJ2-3	TGCGCCAGCAGTGACGGACTCCCAGATACGCAGTATTTT	CASSDGLPDTQYF
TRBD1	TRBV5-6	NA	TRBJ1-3	TGTGCCAGCAGCTTGGTCAGGACAGGGGAAAACACCATATATTTT	CASSLVRTGENTIYF
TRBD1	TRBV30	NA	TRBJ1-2	TGTGCCTGGAGTCCGACAGGGCCTAACTATGGCTACACCTTC	CAWSPTGPNYGYTF
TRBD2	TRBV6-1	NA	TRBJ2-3	TGTGCCAGCAGTGAAGTTATGGCGGGAGGGCGAGATACGCAGTATTTT	CASSEVMAGGRDTQYF
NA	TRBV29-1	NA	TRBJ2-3	TGCAGCGTCGTGGGGGATCCTCCCACAGATACGCAGTATTTT	CSVVGDPPTDTQYF
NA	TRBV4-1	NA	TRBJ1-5	TGCGCCAGCAGCCAAGGACCTTATCGTCAGGGAGGGGGGCGAGTATGGAATCAGCCCCAGCATTTT	CASSQGPYRQGGGRVWNQPQHF
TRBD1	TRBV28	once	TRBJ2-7	TGTGCCAGCAGTTCCCCCTCCGGGACAGCTGACTACGAGCAGTACTTC	CASSSPSGTADYEQYF
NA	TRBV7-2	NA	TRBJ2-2	TGTGCCAGCAGCTTTAAATGGACCGGGGAGCTGTTTTTT	CASSFKWTGELFF
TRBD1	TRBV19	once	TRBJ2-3	TGTGCCAGTACCGGGACAGGGAGAGATACGCAGTATTTT	CASTGTGRDTQYF
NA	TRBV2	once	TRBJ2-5	TGTGCCAGCAGTGAAGGATTGAAAGAGACCCAGTACTTC	CASSEGLKETQYF
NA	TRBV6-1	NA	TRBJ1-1	TGTGCCAGCAGCTCGACGGGGAACACTGAAGCTTTCTTT	CASSSTGNTEAFF
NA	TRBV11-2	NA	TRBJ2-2	TGTGCCAGCAGCTCCAGGGTGAGGACCGGGGAGCTGTTTTTT	CASSSRVRTGELFF
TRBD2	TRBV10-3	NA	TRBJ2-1	TGTGCCATCACCGGGACTAGCGGGAGGTACAGCTACAATGAGCAGTTCTTC	CAITGTSGRYSYNEQFF
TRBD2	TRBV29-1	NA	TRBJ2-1	TGCAGCGTTGGCCGAGGGACTAGCGGGAAGAATGAGCAGTTCTTC	CSVGRGTSGKNEQFF
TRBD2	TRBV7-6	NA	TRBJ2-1	TGTGCCAGCAGCGACCCCGGCGGGAGGGCCCATAAGCGGAATGAGCAGTTCTTC	CASSDPGGRAHKRNEQFF
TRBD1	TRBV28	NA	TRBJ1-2	TGTGCCAGCGGACCTACAGGGGGGAACTATGGCTACACCTTC	CASGPTGGNYGYTF